This TCR beta chain was retrieved from a study of vaccination effects on CD4 cells after COVID-19. Whole-study context: Sampling occurred a median 72 days post second dose, range 14 to 241.

Peptide-pool stimulation followed by sequencing identified expanded antigen-specific CD4+ clonotypes in the ViraFEST assay. Culture lasted around eleven days before CD4+ T cell isolation. Everyone in the study got two shots of either the BNT162b2 or mRNA-1273 vaccine. The authors exchanged half the medium for IL-2 medium on days 3 and 7. A note on this clone: Its antigen remains unknown.

V dropped 0 bases and J dropped 3 bases, with 9 bases sitting between them. Germline V CDR1 and CDR2: LGHNA, YNFKEQ. CDR3 length: 14 amino acids. Some clones are missing from TCRdb's copy, which holds only in-frame ones; the method was immunoSEQ multiplex PCR. The repertoire includes about 32,000 clones, roughly two thirds of them detected once, and around 12% sits in the top ten. Sequenced material: CD4+ T cells from PBMCs cultured with HCoV-229E spike peptides, taken after COVID-19 vaccination. The chain is built from TRBV4-2 and TRBJ2-7; no firm D call. This clonotype originated in a human donor who received a COVID-19 vaccine. The CDR3 loop reads CASSQDQSGYEQYF. The CDR3, as DNA: TGTGCCAGCAGCCAAGATCAGTCCGGCTACGAGCAGTACTTC.